This TCR beta chain emerged from a study of CD8 T cells in ankylosing spondylitis. Notes on the study in general: One TCR beta motif, made up of roughly 8 highly homologous variants, appeared characteristic of ankylosing spondylitis blood.

CDR3 length: 13 amino acids. Trimming pared 2 bases from V and 3 bases from J, leaving 7 bases between. CDR1 and CDR2 (germline): LGHDT, YNNKEL (reference sequence). Each CDR3 protein gets one entry after TCRdb re-called the 5' RACE reads with MiXCR. The sample includes about 500,000 distinct CDR3 sequences, under 5.5% of them seen just once. Concerning this clonotype: The antigen is unknown.

Sequencing was carried out using blood, either unsorted or a sorted T cell fraction (not recorded which). This sequence joins TRBV3-1 and TRBJ1-2; D uncertain. The sequence derives from a male donor with ankylosing spondylitis. The DNA for the CDR3 is TGTGCCAGCAGCCAATACCTTGACTATGGCTACACCTTC. Its translation is CASSQYLDYGYTF. Full variable domain (rest looked up from reference TRBV3-1 and TRBJ1-2): DTAVSQTPKYLVTQMGNDKSIKCEQNLGHDTMYWYKQDSKKFLKIMFSYNNKELIINETVPNRFSPKSPDKAHLNLHINSLELGDSAVYFCASSQYLDYGYTFGSGTRLTVV.